This record covers a single TCR beta chain. One junction end disagrees with the germline gene, perhaps due to a read error. Looked up from germline, CDR1 is SSHAT and CDR2 is FNYEAQ (reference sequence). The CDR3 runs to 15 residues. Via MiXCR, TCRdb re-called the RT-PCR reads, giving one row per CDR3 protein. The sample has almost 700,000 distinct CDR3 sequences, about 14% seen once. The chain has TRBV7-7 and TRBJ2-5, with D perhaps matching TRBD1 (5 bases). Sequencing was carried out using memory CD4+ T cells from blood. The receptor's source is a female donor in good health, serving as a healthy control. The CDR3 bases are TGTGCTAGCAGCTTAAGCATTGGGGCCCAAGAGACCCAGTACTTC. It encodes CASSLSIGAQETQYF. The entire variable domain, with the rest obtained from reference TRBV7-7 and TRBJ2-5, is as follows: GAGVSQSPRYKVTKRGQDVTLRCDPISSHATLYWYQQALGQGPEFLTYFNYEAQPDKSGLPSDRFSAERPEGSISTLTIQRTEQRDSAMYRCASSLSIGAQETQYFGPGTRLLVL.